This T cell receptor (beta chain) was sequenced for a study of blood T cell repertoires in COVID-19. Turning to the study itself: COVID-19 samples, acute and convalescent, were from the United States, Italy and Spain.

V lost 5 bases to trimming and J lost 5 bases, with 21 bases between them. This CDR3 comprises 16 residues. The germline V gene encodes CDR1 LGHNT and CDR2 FRNRAP. This clone was observed once. Ages ranged from roughly 18 to 100 years, with residence in approximately 23 US areas. Clinical histories supplied by participants themselves formed the basis of cohort assignment. Per the original data handling: Reference gene primer amplification gave nucleated cell count estimates. Sequencing was performed with immunoSEQ multiplex PCR; in TCRdb, only in-frame clones are kept and a portion is missing. The DNA was the basis for D and trimming; V, J and clone size are from that table. The sample consists of roughly 200,000 clones, approximately 86% of them appearing once.

The clonotype was recovered from a woman under 40 who had been exposed to COVID-19. The chain carries TRBV12-5 and TRBJ1-1, with a possible D match to TRBD1 (5 bases). Sequencing was done on a sample of PBMCs or T cells enriched from blood (not recorded which). CDR3 coding DNA: TGTGCTAGTGGTCCAGACTCGGGACTGGGAGGGACTGAAGCTTTCTTT. Residues: CASGPDSGLGGTEAFF.